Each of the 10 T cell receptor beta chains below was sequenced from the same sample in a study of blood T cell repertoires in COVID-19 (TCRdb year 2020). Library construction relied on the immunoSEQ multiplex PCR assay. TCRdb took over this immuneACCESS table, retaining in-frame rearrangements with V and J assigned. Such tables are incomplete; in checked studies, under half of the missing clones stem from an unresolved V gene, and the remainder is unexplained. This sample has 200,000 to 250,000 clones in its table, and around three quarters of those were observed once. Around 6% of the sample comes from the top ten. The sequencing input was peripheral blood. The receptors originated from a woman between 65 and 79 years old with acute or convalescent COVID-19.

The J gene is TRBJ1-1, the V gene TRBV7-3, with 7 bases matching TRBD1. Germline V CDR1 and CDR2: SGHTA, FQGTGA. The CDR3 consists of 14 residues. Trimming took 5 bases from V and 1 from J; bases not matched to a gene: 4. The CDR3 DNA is TGTGCCAGCAGCCCGACAGGGCCGAACACTGAAGCTTTCTTT. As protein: CASSPTGPNTEAFF.

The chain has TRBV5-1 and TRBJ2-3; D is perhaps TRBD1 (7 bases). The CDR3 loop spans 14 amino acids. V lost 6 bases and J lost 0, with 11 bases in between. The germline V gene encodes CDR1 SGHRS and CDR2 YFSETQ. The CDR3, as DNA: TGCGCCAGCAACGGGGGACAGAGCACAGATACGCAGTATTTT. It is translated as CASNGGQSTDTQYF.

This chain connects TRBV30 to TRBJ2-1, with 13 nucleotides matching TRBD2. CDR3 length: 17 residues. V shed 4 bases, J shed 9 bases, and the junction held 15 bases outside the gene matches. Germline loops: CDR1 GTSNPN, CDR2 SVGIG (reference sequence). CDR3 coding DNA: TGTGCCTGGACCCTCGGACTAGCGGGAGACTGGGTTGGTGAGCAGTTCTTC. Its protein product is CAWTLGLAGDWVGEQFF.

CDR3 sequence reads: CATPRPRRRGSSYEQYF. As DNA, the CDR3 is TGTGCCACCCCTCGGCCGCGTCGCAGGGGCTCCTCCTACGAGCAGTACTTC. The chain is built from TRBV10-3 and TRBJ2-7; D is possibly TRBD1 (6 bases). The germline CDR1 and CDR2 sequences are ENHRY and SYGVKD. Trimming took 10 bases from V and 0 from J, leaving 25 bases between them. The CDR3 runs to 17 residues.

CDR3 sequence reads: CASSPGLASSTDTQYF. The CDR3 DNA reads as TGTGCCAGCTCACCTGGACTAGCGAGCAGCACAGATACGCAGTATTTT. The chain has TRBV18 and TRBJ2-3; 9 nucleotides line up with TRBD2. The J segment lost 0 bases and the V segment lost 3 bases, leaving 4 bases of the junction unmatched. The germline CDR1 and CDR2 sequences are KGHSH and LQKENI. The CDR3 is 16 residues long.

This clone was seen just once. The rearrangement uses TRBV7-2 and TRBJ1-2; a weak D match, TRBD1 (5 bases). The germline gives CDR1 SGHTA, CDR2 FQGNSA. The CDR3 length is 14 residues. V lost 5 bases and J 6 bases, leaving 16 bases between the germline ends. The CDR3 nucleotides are TGTGCCAGCAGCGCAACGCTCGGGGGGAATGGCTACACCTTC. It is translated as CASSATLGGNGYTF.

CDR3 sequence reads: CASSRGQGQGTEAFF. In DNA form, the CDR3 reads TGTGCCAGCAGCCGGGGCCAGGGGCAGGGCACTGAAGCTTTCTTT. The V and J genes are TRBV21-1 and TRBJ1-1; the table calls TRBD1, which could not be checked here. TRBV21-1 is marked as a pseudogene. This CDR3 has 15 amino acids.

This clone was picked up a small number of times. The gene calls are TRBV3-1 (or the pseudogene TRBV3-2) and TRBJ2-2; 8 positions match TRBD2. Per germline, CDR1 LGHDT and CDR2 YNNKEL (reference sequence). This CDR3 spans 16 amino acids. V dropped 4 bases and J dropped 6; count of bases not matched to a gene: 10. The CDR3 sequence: CASSLRTSIKAGELFF. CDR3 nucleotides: TGTGCCAGCAGCCTAAGGACTAGCATAAAGGCCGGGGAGCTGTTTTTT.

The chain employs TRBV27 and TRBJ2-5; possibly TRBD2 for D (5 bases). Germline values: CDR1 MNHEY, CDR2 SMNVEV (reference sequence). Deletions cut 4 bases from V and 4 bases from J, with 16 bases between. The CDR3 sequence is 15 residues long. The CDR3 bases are TGTGCCAGCAGTTCCCTTTCGGGGAGCGGAGAGACCCAGTACTTC. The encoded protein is CASSSLSGSGETQYF.

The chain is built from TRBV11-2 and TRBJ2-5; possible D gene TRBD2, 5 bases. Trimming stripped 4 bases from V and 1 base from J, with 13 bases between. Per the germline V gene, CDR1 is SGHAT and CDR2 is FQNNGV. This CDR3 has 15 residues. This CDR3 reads CASSSAQDFQETQYF. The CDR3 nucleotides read TGTGCCAGCAGCTCCGCGCAGGACTTCCAAGAGACCCAGTACTTC.